The rows below give T cell receptor beta chains drawn from one sample of a study of cytomegalovirus exposure and HLA in healthy donors. Assay: immunoSEQ multiplex PCR; the TCRdb copy retains only in-frame clones and omits some. This table has 100,000 or so clones, around 76% appearing once. Material for sequencing was PBMCs. Receptor source: a man aged 30 to 39 in good health and CMV-seropositive. Both conserved end residues are part of each CDR3. A D gene is named only where the DNA matches it firmly. Not all rows give a size; the values are once, few, many and, for expanded clones, a class.

CDR3: CASSPNRVHSYEQYF
DNA: TGTGCCAGTAGTCCCAACAGGGTTCACTCCTACGAGCAGTACTTC
size: .
D: .
V: TRBV19
J: TRBJ2-7

CDR3: CAWSFNDRYTEAFF
DNA: TGTGCCTGGAGTTTCAACGACAGGTACACTGAAGCTTTCTTT
size: once
D: .
V: TRBV30
J: TRBJ1-1

CDR3: CASSLFSLAGNSYNEQFF
DNA: TGTGCCAGCAGTTTATTCTCGCTAGCGGGGAACTCCTACAATGAGCAGTTCTTC
size: few
D: TRBD2
V: TRBV27
J: TRBJ2-1

CDR3: CASSFSAGETQYF
DNA: TGTGCCAGCAGCTTTTCTGCCGGAGAGACCCAGTACTTC
size: once
D: .
V: TRBV7-3
J: TRBJ2-5

CDR3: CASRLSRGQPKGVNEKLFF
DNA: TGTGCCAGCAGATTATCCCGCGGACAGCCGAAGGGGGTTAATGAAAAACTGTTTTTT
size: .
D: .
V: TRBV7-3
J: TRBJ1-4

CDR3: CASRTGLDTDTQYF
DNA: TGTGCCAGCCGTACAGGGCTTGACACAGATACGCAGTATTTT
size: .
D: .
V: TRBV6-1
J: TRBJ2-3

CDR3: CASSSTGRYEQYF
DNA: TGTGCCAGCAGCTCGACAGGGAGATACGAGCAGTACTTC
size: few
D: TRBD1
V: TRBV11-2
J: TRBJ2-7

CDR3: CASKDPRTGAYEQYF
DNA: TGTGCCAGCAAGGATCCCAGGACAGGGGCTTACGAGCAGTACTTC
size: .
D: TRBD1
V: TRBV2
J: TRBJ2-7

CDR3: CASSPGQPNTGELFF
DNA: TGTGCCAGCAGCCCGGGACAGCCGAACACCGGGGAGCTGTTTTTT
size: .
D: TRBD1
V: TRBV5-6
J: TRBJ2-2

CDR3: CASSVEGGDTEAFF
DNA: TGTGCCAGCAGCGTAGAAGGGGGTGACACTGAGGCTTTCTTT
size: once
D: .
V: TRBV9
J: TRBJ1-1

CDR3: CASSSAGTGGQPQHF
DNA: TGTGCCAGCTCCTCAGCCGGGACAGGGGGTCAGCCCCAGCATTTT
size: .
D: TRBD1
V: TRBV18
J: TRBJ1-5

CDR3: CASSQVIAGQETQYF
DNA: TGCGCCAGCAGCCAAGTGATCGCGGGTCAAGAGACCCAGTACTTC
size: .
D: .
V: TRBV4-1
J: TRBJ2-5

CDR3: CASSLTGLAEETQYF
DNA: TGTGCCAGCAGCTTAACGGGACTAGCGGAAGAGACCCAGTACTTC
size: .
D: TRBD2
V: TRBV7-3
J: TRBJ2-5

CDR3: CASRGTGVNTEAFF
DNA: TGTGCCAGCAGGGGGACAGGGGTAAACACTGAAGCTTTCTTT
size: once
D: TRBD1
V: TRBV6-5
J: TRBJ1-1

CDR3: CASSQEVETAGANVLTF
DNA: TGCGCCAGCAGCCAAGAGGTAGAGACAGCTGGGGCCAACGTCCTGACTTTC
size: .
D: .
V: TRBV4-3
J: TRBJ2-6